This TCR beta chain was recorded in a study of cytomegalovirus exposure and HLA in healthy donors. Study-wide findings and caveats: Listed as cytomegalovirus-associated were 150 or so TCR beta chains.

V gave up 3 bases and J gave up 4 bases, with 9 bases separating them. The CDR3 extends over 13 amino acids. From germline, CDR1 is ENHRY and CDR2 SYGVKD. It was with 60 Vbeta and 13 Jbeta primers that the PCR ran. Generated by immunoSEQ multiplex PCR, the TCRdb table keeps only in-frame clones and is missing some. The table has approximately 90,000 clones, 76% seen once. Turning to this clone: Its antigen remains unknown.

V usage is TRBV10-3 and J usage is TRBJ2-5, with unresolved D. This clonotype was sampled from a male donor in good health and CMV-seronegative. Sequences were obtained from PBMCs. The CDR3 coding sequence is TGTGCCATCAGTGATGAATGGAGAGAGACCCAGTACTTC. Protein sequence: CAISDEWRETQYF.